This TCR beta chain was found in a study of blood T cell repertoires in COVID-19 (dated by TCRdb to the early 2020s). Study-level background: The collaborator samples originated in the United States, Italy and Spain and spanned the acute and convalescent phases of COVID-19. Nearly every sample came with metadata listing a de-identified subject ID, COVID-19 status, age in years and sex. Subjects who had been exposed to COVID-19, were actively infected with it, or had recovered from it provided the deeply sampled blood TCRbeta repertoires that made up the dataset. HLA class I and class II types, where available, came from metadata supplied by the sample provider rather than from assay-based typing. A freely available public database, intended as a resource for researchers studying the immune response to SARS-CoV-2, is where the repertoires were released. The prospective study material was composed of cDNA or gDNA derived from T cells, B-cell-depleted T cells, or PBMCs. Samples were obtained from the ongoing ImmuneRACE study (first 160 participants) and from 1,254 subjects provided by 6 global collaborators.

One collaborating source in Seattle enrolled patients during active infection and followed them longitudinally through the course of disease. Whole blood was collected in K2EDTA tubes by collaborating institutions according to the institutions' own protocols. For TCRbeta analysis, collaborators shipped samples in one of three forms: frozen whole blood, isolated PBMCs, or DNA extracted from either of those sample types. The full study reports these points: How much clinical and demographic metadata was included differed by source and by participant, and the metadata was provided uncurated.

The immunoSEQ Assay, a bias-controlled multiplex PCR, was used to amplify TCRbeta CDR3 regions from genomic DNA. The original methods were these. The number of nucleated cells in each sample was estimated from the amplification of reference gene primers within the assay. Sequence reads were collapsed and filtered to measure the absolute abundance of every unique TCRbeta CDR3 rearrangement. Productive Simpson clonality was computed per sample as the square root of Simpson's diversity index over productive rearrangements. TCRdb's version of the immuneACCESS table is confined to in-frame rearrangements and falls short of the full clone set. An unresolved V gene accounts for under half of the shortfall where checked; the remainder is of unknown origin. D and trimming were read from the DNA, whereas the V and J calls and clone size are those reported in that table. Across this sample there are under 400,000 clones, with roughly 90% seen only once. Roughly 2.9% of the sample goes to the ten largest clones.

CDR1 and CDR2, looked up from the germline V gene, are MDHEN and SYDVKM. The V and J ends are trimmed by 2 bases and 5 bases, leaving 37 bases between them. The CDR3 holds 23 amino acids from the cysteine to the phenylalanine. Only the CDR3 region is kept as DNA, spanning 69 bases read in frame from base 1. On this clone itself: Its antigen target is currently unknown. The record has no base qualities; no much larger clone is one base away.

The specimen was peripheral blood. The clonotype comes from a woman between 25 and 40 years old with COVID-19, enrolled during active disease. This receptor chain uses TRBV28 and TRBJ1-5, with a weak D call of TRBD1 (6 bases match). The DNA reads TGTGCCAGCAGTTTAAGGTTCGTTGGTCGAGAAGTGACAGGCTTGAAACCGGATCAGCCCCAGCATTTT. Its protein product is CASSLRFVGREVTGLKPDQPQHF.